These 30 T cell receptor beta chains came from one sample sequenced in a study of blood T cell repertoires in COVID-19. TCRdb keeps only in-frame clones here, not all; method: immunoSEQ multiplex PCR. The data hold 120,000 or so clones, with 88% observed a single time. Material for sequencing was peripheral blood. The receptors derive from a human donor in a cohort sampled during active COVID-19.

The CDR3 region is CASSLRTSGISSYEQYF. The CDR3 DNA follows: TGTGCCAGCAGTTTACGGACTAGCGGGATCAGCTCCTACGAGCAGTACTTC. The chain joins TRBV27 to TRBJ2-7; TRBD2 matches at 12 bases. The CDR3 contains 17 residues. V lost 2 bases and J lost 0; bases outside the gene matches: 5. Germline values: CDR1 MNHEY, CDR2 SMNVEV (reference sequence).

The chain links TRBV13 to TRBJ1-2, with TRBD1 identical over 9 bases. This CDR3 comprises 15 residues. Germline loops: CDR1 PRHDT, CDR2 FYEKMQ (reference sequence). After removal of 2 bases from V and 5 bases from J, the junction contained 6 bases not matched to a gene. The CDR3 here is CASSLRDRVFYGYTF. DNA of the CDR3: TGTGCCAGCAGCTTACGGGACAGGGTGTTTTATGGCTACACCTTC.

The V gene is TRBV5-1, the J gene TRBJ2-3, with D perhaps matching TRBD2 (6 bases). Trimming pared 0 bases from V and 4 bases from J, leaving 9 bases between. CDR1 is SGHRS and CDR2 is YFSETQ in the germline V gene. CDR3 length: 14 residues. The CDR3 loop is CASSLAGGADTQYF. The CDR3, as DNA: TGCGCCAGCAGCTTGGCCGGCGGGGCAGATACGCAGTATTTT.

The genes are TRBV3-1 (or the pseudogene TRBV3-2) and TRBJ1-2, with unresolved D. Looked up from germline, CDR1 is LGHDT and CDR2 is YNNKEL (reference sequence). The CDR3 is 12 residues long. The germline V and J ends were trimmed by 1 base and 5 bases, with 5 bases remaining between them. The CDR3 nucleotides are TGTGCCAGCAGCCAAGGAGATTATGGCTACACCTTC. Its protein is CASSQGDYGYTF.

This clone occurred a few times. The chain uses TRBV19 and TRBJ2-6; 7 bases fit TRBD1. This CDR3 has 15 amino acids. Germline-derived CDR1 and CDR2 are LNHDA and SQIVND (reference sequence). The junction had 4 bases not matched to a gene; V was cut back by 4 bases and J by 4 bases. Here the CDR3 DNA reads TGTGCCAGTAGTACACAGGGGAGCGGGGCCAACGTCCTGACTTTC. Protein product: CASSTQGSGANVLTF.

The gene calls are TRBV6-1 and TRBJ2-2, with 14 bases that match TRBD2. Germline values: CDR1 MNHNS, CDR2 SASEGT. This CDR3 is built from 15 residues. J gave up 6 bases and V 3 bases, and 0 bases lay outside the gene matches. The CDR3 region is CASSETSGRAGELFF. The CDR3 nucleotides read TGTGCCAGCAGTGAGACTAGCGGGAGGGCCGGGGAGCTGTTTTTT.

The chain employs TRBV5-8 and TRBJ2-1; TRBD2 matches at 9 bases. The germline V gene encodes CDR1 SGHTS and CDR2 YDEGEE. Germline trimming cut 2 bases from V and 7 bases from J; bases unmatched to any gene: 19. The CDR3 totals 19 residues. CDR3 nucleotides: TGTGCCAGCAGCTTATTTGGCTTAGCGGGAGATGGGAAGGAAAATGAGCAGTTCTTC. This sequence encodes CASSLFGLAGDGKENEQFF.

The V gene is TRBV7-9, the J gene TRBJ2-7; D may be TRBD1 (6 bases). The CDR3 is 14 residues long. The ends were cut back, 0 bases at V and 4 bases at J, with 10 bases in the middle. Per germline, CDR1 SEHNR and CDR2 FQNEAQ (reference sequence). This CDR3 reads CASSLAAGEYEQYF. CDR3 in DNA: TGTGCCAGCAGCTTAGCCGCAGGGGAATACGAGCAGTACTTC.

A note on this clone: The CDR3 ends on some other residue instead of the conserved phenylalanine or tryptophan, so this is likely a read error. The DNA is left out, because the CDR3 cannot be placed on it with certainty; the CDR3 is given as TCRdb lists it. This chain connects TRBV18 to TRBJ1-5; the table's D call of TRBD1 was not tested on the DNA. Ends included, the CDR3 has 12 residues. Germline V lookup: CDR1 KGHSH, CDR2 LQKENI. CDR3 sequence reads: CASSPKRTGSAV.

The gene calls are TRBV3-1 (or the pseudogene TRBV3-2) and TRBJ2-1; TRBD2 might be the D (6 bases). The germline V gene encodes CDR1 LGHDT and CDR2 YNNKEL (reference sequence). The CDR3 spans 15 residues. Trimming removed 1 base from V and 1 base from J, with 8 bases in between. In DNA form, the CDR3 reads TGTGCCAGCAGCCAAGTTGGGGGGTCCTACAATGAGCAGTTCTTC. This gives the protein CASSQVGGSYNEQFF.

With regard to this clone: The same CDR3 can be traced to other DNA sequences in this sample. V gene TRBV5-4 combines with J gene TRBJ2-3, with 10 bases matching TRBD2. This CDR3 contains 17 residues. CDR1 and CDR2 from the germline V gene are SGHNT and YYREEE (reference sequence). Losses at the gene ends were 1 base for V and 0 bases for J; bases not matched to a gene: 5. In DNA form, the CDR3 reads TGTGCCAGCAGCTTGTCTAGCGGGAGACCTAGCACAGATACGCAGTATTTT. This encodes CASSLSSGRPSTDTQYF.

The chain couples TRBV5-4 to TRBJ1-1; 8 bases are a match to TRBD1. The CDR3 has 14 residues. V lost 4 bases to trimming and J lost 1 base; unmatched junction nucleotides: 3. Germline-derived CDR1 and CDR2 are SGHNT and YYREEE (reference sequence). CDR3 DNA sequence: TGTGCCAGCAGCCCAGACAGGGGGAACACTGAAGCTTTCTTT. The encoded protein is CASSPDRGNTEAFF.

V gene TRBV29-1 combines with J gene TRBJ1-1; D is undetermined. This CDR3 is built from 15 residues. Germline V lookup: CDR1 SQVTM, CDR2 ANQGSEA. The ends were cut back, 0 bases at V and 5 bases at J, with 16 bases in the middle. The CDR3 loop is CSVEDTAGGTTEAFF. DNA for the CDR3: TGCAGCGTTGAAGACACGGCGGGCGGAACTACTGAAGCTTTCTTT.

The chain links TRBV28 to TRBJ2-1; 9 nucleotides match TRBD2. Unmatched junction bases numbered 12, after V lost 4 bases and J lost 8 bases. The CDR3 consists of 16 residues. Looked up from germline, CDR1 is MDHEN and CDR2 is SYDVKM. Here the CDR3 DNA reads TGTGCCAGCAGTTCGAATAGCGGGAGTGCTAGCCATGAGCAGTTCTTC. Translation gives CASSSNSGSASHEQFF.

CDR3 nucleotides: TGTGCCAGCAGCCCCCTGGGGGGAGGGCAAGAGACCCAGTACTTC. Its protein is CASSPLGGGQETQYF. V usage is TRBV7-6 and J usage is TRBJ2-5, with 7 bases that match TRBD2. This CDR3 spans 15 amino acids. CDR1 SGHVS and CDR2 FNYEAQ come from the germline V gene. V trimming: 5 bases; J trimming: 2 bases; junction bases outside the gene matches: 8.

The J gene is TRBJ2-7, the V gene TRBV5-1; 9 bases align to TRBD1. The CDR3 runs to 15 residues. With V trimmed by 3 bases and J by 5 bases, 9 bases remained unmatched. Germline assignment: CDR1 SGHRS and CDR2 YFSETQ. DNA of the CDR3: TGCGCCAGCAGCTCAACCGGGACAGGGCACAACGAGCAGTACTTC. This encodes CASSSTGTGHNEQYF. The variable domain in full, completed from reference TRBV5-1 and TRBJ2-7, reads KAGVTQTPRYLIKTRGQQVTLSCSPISGHRSVSWYQQTPGQGLQFLFEYFSETQRNKGNFPGRFSGRQFSNSRSEMNVSTLELGDSALYLCASSSTGTGHNEQYFGPGTRLTVT.

V usage is TRBV3-1 (or the pseudogene TRBV3-2) and J usage is TRBJ1-2; tentatively, D is TRBD1 (6 bases). The CDR3 sequence is 15 residues long. Germline loops: CDR1 LGHDT, CDR2 YNNKEL (reference sequence). Trimming took off 3 bases at V and 2 bases at J, with 13 bases between the two ends. CDR3 in amino acids: CASSQTRTVNYGYTF. As DNA, the CDR3 is TGTGCCAGCAGCCAGACCAGGACAGTAAACTATGGCTACACCTTC.

The J gene is TRBJ2-1, the V gene TRBV30, with 11 bases that match TRBD2. Germline CDR1 and CDR2: GTSNPN and SVGIG (reference sequence). The V segment lost 3 bases and the J segment 6 bases; nucleotides outside the gene matches: 1. This CDR3 region has 13 residues. The CDR3 nucleotides read TGTGCCTGGAGCACTAGCGGGGGCAATGAGCAGTTCTTC. It yields the protein CAWSTSGGNEQFF.

The V gene is TRBV3-1 (or the pseudogene TRBV3-2), the J gene TRBJ1-5, with TRBD1 matching 8 bases. Trimming took 4 bases from V and 9 from J; bases not matched to a gene: 8. The CDR3 contains 14 residues. Germline loops: CDR1 LGHDT, CDR2 YNNKEL (reference sequence). CDR3 nucleotide sequence: TGTGCCAGCAGCCCCGGACAGGGCCCTTGGCCCCAGCATTTT. It encodes CASSPGQGPWPQHF.

This clone has just one count. The chain has TRBV3-1 (or the pseudogene TRBV3-2) and TRBJ1-2, with 11 bases matching TRBD1. Unmatched junction bases numbered 2, after V lost 5 bases and J lost 6 bases. Germline-derived CDR1 and CDR2 are LGHDT and YNNKEL (reference sequence). There are 13 residues in the CDR3. The CDR3 is CASSWDRGNGYTF. In nucleotides, the CDR3 is TGTGCCAGCAGCTGGGACAGGGGGAATGGCTACACCTTC.

This chain uses TRBV2 with TRBJ2-3; no reliable D call. The CDR3 totals 15 residues. V lost 2 bases and J lost 4, with 13 bases in between. Germline V lookup: CDR1 SNHLY, CDR2 FYNNEI. CDR3 coding DNA: TGTGCCAGCAGTGAATCTCTGTCTAGGTCAGATACGCAGTATTTT. It translates to CASSESLSRSDTQYF.

In its sample, this clone was seen a few times. The chain employs TRBV28 and TRBJ2-5, with 8 bases aligning to TRBD2. V shed 4 bases and J 4 bases; nucleotides not matched to a gene: 8. Germline assignment: CDR1 MDHEN and CDR2 SYDVKM. The CDR3 is 15 amino acids. CDR3: CASSWRGVRGETQYF. The CDR3 DNA reads TGTGCCAGCAGTTGGCGGGGGGTGAGAGGAGAGACCCAGTACTTC.

The V and J genes are TRBV6-5 and TRBJ1-6, with a possible D match to TRBD1 (6 bases). The CDR3 spans 15 residues. Germline values: CDR1 MNHEY, CDR2 SVGAGI. V was trimmed by 0 bases and J by 6 bases, leaving 9 bases between them. CDR3 residues: CASSYSPRGNSPLHF. CDR3 DNA: TGTGCCAGCAGTTACTCGCCCAGGGGTAATTCACCCCTCCACTTT.

The CDR3 is CAWRSAVVTDTQYF. In DNA, the CDR3 is TGTGCCTGGAGATCGGCGGTAGTCACAGATACGCAGTATTTT. The V and J genes are TRBV30 and TRBJ2-3; D not resolved. This CDR3 has 14 residues. Between the trimmed V and J ends, which lost 3 bases and 2 bases, there was a span of 12 bases. Germline V gene lookup returns CDR1 GTSNPN and CDR2 SVGIG (reference sequence).

V and J are TRBV9 and TRBJ2-5; 8 bases are a match to TRBD2. The CDR3 has 15 residues. From germline, CDR1 is SGDLS and CDR2 YYNGEE. Unmatched junction bases numbered 6, after V lost 4 bases and J lost 1 base. CDR3 protein: CASSPAGGLQETQYF. CDR3 bases: TGTGCCAGCAGCCCGGCGGGGGGCCTCCAAGAGACCCAGTACTTC. The whole variable domain, remainder taken from reference TRBV9 and TRBJ2-5, is DSGVTQTPKHLITATGQRVTLRCSPRSGDLSVYWYQQSLDQGLQFLIQYYNGEERAKGNILERFSAQQFPDLHSELNLSSLELGDSALYFCASSPAGGLQETQYFGPGTRLLVL.

CDR3 sequence (DNA): TGTGCCAGCAGTGAAGCGGATGGGGAGGGGAATTCACCCCTCCACTTT. It codes for CASSEADGEGNSPLHF. The chain links TRBV6-1 to TRBJ1-6; tentatively, D is TRBD1 (5 bases). Germline CDR1 reads MNHNS; CDR2 reads SASEGT. Trimming left V 0 bases short and J 7 bases short, with 13 bases between. The CDR3 has 16 residues.

The CDR3 is CATQGSGGTGNEQFF. The CDR3 coding sequence is TGTGCCACCCAGGGAAGCGGGGGGACTGGGAATGAGCAGTTCTTC. The chain recombines TRBV24-1 with TRBJ2-1; 9 bases line up with TRBD2. J lost 7 bases, V lost 9 bases, and 12 bases had no gene match. CDR3 length: 15 amino acids. Germline CDR1 reads KGHDR; CDR2 reads SFDVKD.

The V call is TRBV5-6, the J call TRBJ2-7; 9 nucleotides agree with TRBD2. The V gene's germline CDR1 is SGHDT and CDR2 YYEEEE. The CDR3 totals 16 residues. The trim removed 1 base at V and 2 bases at J, leaving 7 bases unmatched. The chain's CDR3 is CASSLFGTSSTYEQYF. The CDR3 nucleotides read TGTGCCAGCAGCTTGTTCGGGACTAGCTCAACCTACGAGCAGTACTTC.

The chain combines TRBV5-1 with TRBJ1-2; no reliable D call. CDR3 length: 12 amino acids. The germline V gene encodes CDR1 SGHRS and CDR2 YFSETQ. Trimming shortened V by 3 bases and J by 14 bases, and 17 bases separated the two germline ends. The CDR3, as DNA: TGCGCCAGCAGCTCATCGGACTCCAGGTCTACCTTC. It codes for CASSSSDSRSTF.

The V and J genes are TRBV14 and TRBJ2-5; no clear D. Germline V CDR1 and CDR2: SGHDN, FVKESK. The V end lost 4 bases, the J end lost 1 base, and 16 bases lay between the germline ends. This CDR3 is 16 amino acids long. The DNA for the CDR3 is TGTGCCAGCAGCCCCCGGCGTGGTAGCCTCCAAGAGACCCAGTACTTC. It codes for CASSPRRGSLQETQYF.